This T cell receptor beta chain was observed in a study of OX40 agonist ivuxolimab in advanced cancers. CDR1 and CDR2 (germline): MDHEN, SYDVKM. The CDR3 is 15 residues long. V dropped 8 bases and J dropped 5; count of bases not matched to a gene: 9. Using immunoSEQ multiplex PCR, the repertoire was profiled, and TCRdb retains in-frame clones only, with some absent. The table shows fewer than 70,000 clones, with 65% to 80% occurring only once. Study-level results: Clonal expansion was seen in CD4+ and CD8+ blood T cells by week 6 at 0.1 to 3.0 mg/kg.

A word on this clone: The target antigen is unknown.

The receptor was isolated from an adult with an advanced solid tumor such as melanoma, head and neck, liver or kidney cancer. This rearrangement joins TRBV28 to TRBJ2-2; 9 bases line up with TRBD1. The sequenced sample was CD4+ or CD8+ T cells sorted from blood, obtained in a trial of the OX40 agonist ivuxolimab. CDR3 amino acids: CASFEGTGLTGELFF. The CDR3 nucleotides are TGTGCCAGCTTTGAAGGGACAGGGTTAACCGGGGAGCTGTTTTTT.